The clone carrying this T cell receptor beta chain was observed a handful of times. This entry comes from a study of T cell responses to AZD1222 COVID-19 vaccine. Trimming removed 6 bases at V and 4 bases at J, with 12 bases between. This CDR3 is built from 14 residues. The germline V gene has CDR1 LGHNA and CDR2 YSLEER. Method: immunoSEQ multiplex PCR; TCRdb's copy keeps in-frame clones and lacks some. Seen here are about 180,000 clones, 85% to 95% observed once, and the top ten hold roughly 1.5%. This chain uses TRBV4-3 with TRBJ2-2, with D maybe TRBD2 (7 bases). This clonotype was obtained from an adult who received the AZD1222 COVID-19 vaccine. The sequencing used peripheral blood, collected 28 days after the second AZD1222 dose. In DNA form, the CDR3 reads TGCGCCAGCAGGCGGGGGCGCACCACCGGGGAGCTGTTTTTT. Its translation is CASRRGRTTGELFF.